These 5 T cell receptor beta chains share one sample of origin, sequenced in a study of identical twins. TCRdb fed the 5' RACE reads into MiXCR, producing one record per CDR3 protein. The profile covers approximately 600,000 distinct CDR3 sequences, with 9% to 10% appearing a single time and under 3% taken by the ten largest. These sequences were also reported in another study, on yellow fever vaccine responses in identical twins.

Sequencing input: PBMCs. The receptor source for this set is a woman younger than 35 in good health.

The chain is built from TRBV4-2 and TRBJ2-3; a weak D match, TRBD1 (5 bases). CDR3 length equals 17 residues. Germline CDR1 is LGHNA and CDR2 is YNFKEQ. Between the trimmed V and J ends, which lost 0 bases and 1 base, there was a span of 14 bases. In DNA, the CDR3 is TGTGCCAGCAGCCAAGACTGGAGACAGCAAGGCACAGATACGCAGTATTTT. Its translation is CASSQDWRQQGTDTQYF.

This chain joins TRBV18 and TRBJ2-7; TRBD1 matches 7 bases. This CDR3 spans 14 amino acids. Germline CDR1 KGHSH, CDR2 LQKENI. V was pared by 4 bases and J by 3 bases, with 6 bases of the junction left unmatched. DNA for the CDR3: TGTGCCAGCTCACAGGGACAGCCAGGCTACGAGCAGTACTTC. It yields the protein CASSQGQPGYEQYF.

Only a few counts were recorded for this clonotype. V usage is TRBV11-2 and J usage is TRBJ2-7; 11 bases are a match to TRBD2. The V and J ends lost 5 bases and 3 bases, in that order; junction bases with no gene match: 3. The CDR3 sequence is 14 residues long. Germline V gene data show CDR1 as SGHAT and CDR2 as FQNNGV. CDR3 in DNA: TGTGCCAGCAGCAAAACTAGCGGGAGCTACGAGCAGTACTTC. It is translated as CASSKTSGSYEQYF.

This clonotype was detected only a few times. The J gene is TRBJ2-7, the V gene TRBV5-5, with 9 bases matching TRBD2. This CDR3 has 17 amino acids. J lost 1 base, V lost 0 bases, and 8 bases had no gene match. CDR1 SGHKS and CDR2 YYEKEE come from the germline V gene (reference sequence). CDR3 loop: CASSLGVAGAMSYEQYF. The CDR3 bases are TGTGCCAGCAGCTTGGGGGTAGCGGGAGCTATGTCCTACGAGCAGTACTTC.

This clonotype has a count of ten or more. The chain carries TRBV9 and TRBJ2-5, with TRBD1 as a possible D gene (5 bases). The CDR3 sequence is 15 residues long. Germline V gives CDR1 SGDLS, CDR2 YYNGEE. With 3 bases removed from V and 2 bases from J, the gap between germline ends came to 14 bases. This CDR3 is CASSGASGSQETQYF. In nucleotides, the CDR3 is TGTGCCAGCAGCGGGGCTTCAGGGTCTCAAGAGACCCAGTACTTC.